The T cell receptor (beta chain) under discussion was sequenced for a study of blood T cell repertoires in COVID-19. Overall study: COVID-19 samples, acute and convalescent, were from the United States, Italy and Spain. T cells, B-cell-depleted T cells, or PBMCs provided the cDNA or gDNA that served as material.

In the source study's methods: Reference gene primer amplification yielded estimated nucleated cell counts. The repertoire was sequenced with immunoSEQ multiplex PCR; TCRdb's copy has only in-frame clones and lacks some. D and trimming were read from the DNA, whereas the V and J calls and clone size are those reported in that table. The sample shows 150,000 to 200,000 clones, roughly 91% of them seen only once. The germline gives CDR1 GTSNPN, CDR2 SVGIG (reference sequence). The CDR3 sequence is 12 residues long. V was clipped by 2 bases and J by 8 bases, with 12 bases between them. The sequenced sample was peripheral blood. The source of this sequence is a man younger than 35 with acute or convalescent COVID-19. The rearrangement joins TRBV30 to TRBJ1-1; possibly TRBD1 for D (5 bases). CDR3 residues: CAWSPATAEAFF. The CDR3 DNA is TGTGCCTGGAGTCCTGCGACAGCAGAAGCTTTCTTT. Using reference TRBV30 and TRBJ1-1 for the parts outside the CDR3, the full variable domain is SQTIHQWPATLVQPVGSPLSLECTVEGTSNPNLYWYRQAAGRGLQLLFYSVGIGQISSEVPQNLSASRPQDRQFILSSKKLLLSDSGFYLCAWSPATAEAFFGQGTRLTVV.